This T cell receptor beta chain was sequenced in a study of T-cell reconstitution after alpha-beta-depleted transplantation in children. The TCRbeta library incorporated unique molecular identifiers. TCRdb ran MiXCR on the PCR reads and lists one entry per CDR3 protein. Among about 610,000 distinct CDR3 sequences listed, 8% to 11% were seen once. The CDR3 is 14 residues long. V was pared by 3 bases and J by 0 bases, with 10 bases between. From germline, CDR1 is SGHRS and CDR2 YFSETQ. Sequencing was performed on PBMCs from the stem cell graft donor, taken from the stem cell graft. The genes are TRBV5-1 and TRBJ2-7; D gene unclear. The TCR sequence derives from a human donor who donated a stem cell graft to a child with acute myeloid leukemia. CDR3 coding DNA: TGCGCCAGCAGCTCCGTCGGCAGCTCCTACGAGCAGTACTTC. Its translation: CASSSVGSSYEQYF.